Below are 29 T cell receptor beta chains sequenced from a single sample in a study of CD8 T cells in ankylosing spondylitis. TCRdb used MiXCR to reprocess the 5' RACE reads, holding one entry per CDR3 protein. The profile shows roughly 250,000 distinct CDR3 sequences, approximately 9% of them singletons. The source material was blood, either unsorted or a sorted T cell fraction (not recorded which). The receptors were sampled from a male donor with ankylosing spondylitis or in good health (not recorded which).

This clonotype was counted ten times or more. V usage is TRBV5-5 and J usage is TRBJ2-2; 11 nucleotides line up with TRBD2. The CDR3 sequence is 15 residues long. The germline V gene encodes CDR1 SGHKS and CDR2 YYEKEE (reference sequence). V shed 3 bases, J shed 6 bases, and the junction held 4 bases outside the gene matches. The CDR3 sequence: CASSSPGLAAGELFF. The CDR3, as DNA: TGTGCCAGCAGCTCTCCGGGACTAGCGGCCGGGGAGCTGTTTTTT.

This clonotype was found many times. The chain recombines TRBV12-3 or TRBV12-4 with TRBJ2-4, with D uncertain. The CDR3 runs 13 residues. V shed 2 bases and J shed 8 bases, with 10 bases lying between them. The CDR3 DNA reads TGTGCCAGCAGTTTAATGGGCTTTGACATTCAGTACTTC. Its protein product is CASSLMGFDIQYF.

The chain recombines TRBV3-1 with TRBJ2-5; 8 positions match TRBD2. CDR3 size: 16 residues. With 1 base clipped from V and 6 bases from J, the junction kept 10 bases outside the gene matches. The V gene's germline CDR1 is LGHDT and CDR2 YNNKEL (reference sequence). In DNA form, the CDR3 reads TGTGCCAGCAGCCAAGGACTCGGCGGGGGGTTTAAGACCCAGTACTTC. This encodes CASSQGLGGGFKTQYF.

At least ten counts were recorded for this clonotype. The genes are TRBV11-2 and TRBJ2-5, with 10 bases lining up with TRBD2. The V segment lost 5 bases and the J segment 1 base; nucleotides outside the gene matches: 13. This CDR3 contains 18 residues. Looked up from germline, CDR1 is SGHAT and CDR2 is FQNNGV. The CDR3 DNA reads as TGTGCCAGCAGCCCGATCGATCCCTGGACTAGCGGCCAAGAGACCCAGTACTTC. As protein: CASSPIDPWTSGQETQYF.

The rearrangement links TRBV5-5 to TRBJ2-2, with 7 bases identical to TRBD1. The CDR3 covers 15 residues. V dropped 4 bases and J dropped 2; count of bases not matched to a gene: 5. The germline gives CDR1 SGHKS, CDR2 YYEKEE (reference sequence). CDR3 in DNA: TGTGCCAGCAGCGCCACAGGGGTTAACACCGGGGAGCTGTTTTTT. Its translation is CASSATGVNTGELFF.

This chain connects TRBV6-2 or TRBV6-3 to TRBJ2-3; 9 positions agree with TRBD2. The CDR3 totals 18 residues. The V gene end was trimmed by 7 bases and the J gene end by 0 bases; junction bases not matched to a gene: 14. Germline values: CDR1 MNHEY, CDR2 SVGEGT. As DNA, the CDR3 is TGTGCCAGCACCGATCCCCCTAGCGGGACTACTAGCACAGATACGCAGTATTTT. Amino acids: CASTDPPSGTTSTDTQYF.

This clonotype was observed at least ten times. The chain combines TRBV6-2 or TRBV6-3 with TRBJ2-3, with D unclear. Trimming removed 3 bases from V and 4 bases from J, with 14 bases in between. Germline V gene lookup returns CDR1 MNHEY and CDR2 SVGEGT. The length of the CDR3 is 15 residues. CDR3 coding DNA: TGTGCCAGCAGTTATGCCGGGCAGGTCGCAGATACGCAGTATTTT. It specifies CASSYAGQVADTQYF.

This clonotype was seen many times. V usage is TRBV11-2 and J usage is TRBJ1-1, with D perhaps TRBD1 (5 bases). This CDR3 spans 15 amino acids. V lost 5 bases and J lost 4, with 17 bases in between. The germline V gene has CDR1 SGHAT and CDR2 FQNNGV. The DNA of the CDR3 is TGTGCCAGCAGCGCCGGTGGCAGGGCGGGCACTGAAGCTTTCTTT. Translated, it gives CASSAGGRAGTEAFF.

Many counts were recorded for this clonotype. The chain couples TRBV10-3 to TRBJ2-1; 13 nucleotides agree with TRBD2. Germline assignment: CDR1 ENHRY and CDR2 SYGVKD. The CDR3 has 15 residues. Losses at the gene ends were 5 bases for V and 8 bases for J; bases not matched to a gene: 6. The CDR3 protein is CAISRTSGSQDEQFF. The CDR3 coding sequence is TGTGCCATCAGTCGGACTAGCGGGAGTCAGGATGAGCAGTTCTTC.

This clonotype was detected a few times. This sequence joins TRBV7-3 and TRBJ1-2; D ambiguous. This CDR3 comprises 14 residues. Trimming shortened V by 0 bases and J by 5 bases, and 10 bases separated the two germline ends. CDR1 and CDR2 (germline): SGHTA, FQGTGA. Here the CDR3 reads CASSLTRDGYGYTF. The CDR3 DNA is TGTGCCAGCAGCTTAACGAGGGATGGGTATGGCTACACCTTC.

This chain connects TRBV4-3 to TRBJ2-7; D not resolved. V gave up 0 bases and J gave up 7 bases, with 13 bases separating them. The germline V gene encodes CDR1 LGHNA and CDR2 YSLEER. This CDR3 region has 14 residues. This chain's CDR3 is CASSQDRSGREQYF. CDR3 in DNA: TGCGCCAGCAGCCAAGATAGGTCGGGTAGGGAGCAGTACTTC.

Concerning this clonotype: This may stem from a read error, because a much larger clone lies one nucleotide away. The V gene is TRBV20-1, the J gene TRBJ2-2; TRBD1 is a possible D gene (5 bases). The germline gives CDR1 DFQATT, CDR2 SNEGSKA (reference sequence). Trimming left V 5 bases short and J 0 bases short, with 13 bases between. The CDR3 length is 15 residues. CDR3 sequence (DNA): TGCAGTGCTGGGGCCTGCTTTTCGAACACCGGGGAGCTGTTTTTT. Its protein product is CSAGACFSNTGELFF.

The chain links TRBV4-1 to TRBJ2-5, with D unclear. The V end was cut by 3 bases, the J end by 3 bases, with 8 bases between. The germline V gene has CDR1 MGHRA and CDR2 YSYEKL. This CDR3 is 13 amino acids long. Written as DNA, the CDR3 is TGCGCCAGCAGCCACTTCCCTAAAGAGACCCAGTACTTC. Amino acid sequence: CASSHFPKETQYF.

The table lists this clonotype with many counts. The rearrangement uses TRBV20-1 and TRBJ2-7, with D tentatively TRBD1 or TRBD2 (5 bases each). In germline, CDR1 is DFQATT, CDR2 SNEGSKA (reference sequence). The CDR3 has 14 residues. The V gene lost 6 bases and the J gene lost 0 bases, with 15 bases spanning the gap. CDR3 DNA: TGCAGTGCCCCGGGACCCAGGAGCTCCTACGAGCAGTACTTC. This sequence encodes CSAPGPRSSYEQYF.

The chain is built from TRBV7-2 and TRBJ2-1; TRBD1 matches at 9 bases. From germline, CDR1 is SGHTA and CDR2 FQGNSA. This CDR3 region has 16 residues. J was trimmed by 4 bases and V by 5 bases; bases with no gene match: 9. DNA of the CDR3: TGTGCCAGCAGCCTGGTCGGGACAGGGAGTTACAATGAGCAGTTCTTC. It translates to CASSLVGTGSYNEQFF.

This clonotype has a count of ten or more. CDR3 sequence: CASSAGQHSFELYF. The CDR3 bases are TGTGCCAGCAGCGCGGGACAGCATTCCTTTGAGTTATACTTC. This sequence joins TRBV9 and TRBJ2-7; 7 nucleotides align to TRBD1. Germline trimming cut 3 bases from V and 13 bases from J; bases unmatched to any gene: 16. Germline values: CDR1 SGDLS, CDR2 YYNGEE. This CDR3 has 14 residues.

This clonotype showed up many times. In DNA form, the CDR3 reads TGTGCCAGCAGCTCCAGACAGGGGAGGGACAATGAGCAGTTCTTC. Protein sequence: CASSSRQGRDNEQFF. The chain joins TRBV11-3 to TRBJ2-1; possible D gene TRBD1, 8 bases. CDR1 is SGHNT, CDR2 YENEEA, per germline. The CDR3 is 15 amino acids. The V and J ends lost 4 bases and 5 bases respectively, with 15 bases between them.

This clonotype was counted ten times or more. The CDR3 ends on some other residue instead of the conserved phenylalanine or tryptophan, so this is likely a read error. Because the CDR3's place on the DNA is in doubt, the DNA is left out and the CDR3 is given as listed by TCRdb. J is TRBJ2-1 and V is TRBV11-3; the table names TRBD1, a call not compared with the DNA. 13 amino acids form the CDR3, both terminal residues included. Germline V gives CDR1 SGHNT, CDR2 YENEEA. The CDR3 loop is CASSLDNRDRITV.

This clonotype was counted a few times. The CDR3 here is CASTGQGGYEQYF. DNA of the CDR3: TGTGCCAGCACTGGACAGGGGGGCTACGAGCAGTACTTC. V is TRBV28 and J is TRBJ2-7; 10 bases are shared with TRBD1. Germline-derived CDR1 and CDR2 are MDHEN and SYDVKM. The J segment lost 3 bases and the V segment lost 7 bases, leaving 3 bases of the junction unmatched. This CDR3 region has 13 residues.

This clonotype was recorded at least ten times. This CDR3 is CSARDWRVPQQETQYF. As DNA, the CDR3 is TGCAGTGCTAGAGATTGGAGGGTTCCTCAGCAAGAGACCCAGTACTTC. J is TRBJ2-5 and V is TRBV20-1, with TRBD2 as a possible D gene (6 bases). CDR3 length equals 16 residues. The germline V gene encodes CDR1 DFQATT and CDR2 SNEGSKA (reference sequence). Trimming removed 0 bases from V and 2 bases from J, with 16 bases in between.

This clonotype was recorded once. A read error may be the cause here, since a much bigger clone is one base away. The chain is built from TRBV7-6 and TRBJ2-3; the match to TRBD2 covers 10 bases. Germline assignment: CDR1 SGHVS and CDR2 FNYEAQ. The CDR3 spans 17 residues. CDR3: CVSSLAVSAGGQNTQYF. CDR3 DNA: TGTGTCAGCAGCTTAGCGGTTTCAGCGGGGGGGCAAAATACGCAGTATTTT.

This clonotype was counted a few times. The CDR3 spells CSARKAGTGLYGYTF. The CDR3 nucleotides read TGCAGTGCTCGTAAGGCCGGGACAGGGCTCTATGGCTACACCTTC. V gene TRBV20-1 combines with J gene TRBJ1-2; 9 nucleotides align to TRBD1. Germline-derived CDR1 and CDR2 are DFQATT and SNEGSKA (reference sequence). The trim removed 5 bases at V and 4 bases at J, leaving 11 bases unmatched. The CDR3 covers 15 residues.

This clonotype was counted ten times or more. The V call is TRBV7-2, the J call TRBJ2-7; D gene ambiguous. This CDR3 has 16 amino acids. Deletions cut 1 base from V and 0 bases from J, with 13 bases between. Germline CDR1 is SGHTA and CDR2 is FQGNSA. As DNA, the CDR3 is TGTGCCAGCAGCTTAGGTCCGGGTCGCCTCTCCTACGAGCAGTACTTC. It codes for CASSLGPGRLSYEQYF.

In its sample, this clonotype was seen many times. This chain uses TRBV29-1 with TRBJ2-4; TRBD2 matches at 9 bases. The germline gives CDR1 SQVTM, CDR2 ANQGSEA. Trimming removed 6 bases from V and 10 bases from J; junction bases left unmatched: 16. This CDR3 comprises 15 residues. The CDR3 coding sequence is TGCAGCGTCGGAATGGCTAGCGGGGTCCGAGGGATTCAGTACTTC. Its protein is CSVGMASGVRGIQYF.

This clonotype has ten or more counts. The junction and the germline gene differ at one end; a read error may be behind it. The chain couples TRBV7-2 to TRBJ1-2; possible D gene TRBD1, 6 bases. The CDR3 is 14 amino acids. Germline V gene data show CDR1 as SGHTA and CDR2 as FQGNSA. The CDR3 DNA is TGTGCCAGCAGATTAGTGGGGACACAGCATGGCTACACCTTC. Encoded protein: CASRLVGTQHGYTF.

There are many counts of this clonotype. V usage is TRBV5-1 and J usage is TRBJ1-5; TRBD1 might be the D (5 bases). The CDR3 consists of 15 residues. Per germline, CDR1 SGHRS and CDR2 YFSETQ. V was trimmed by 1 base and J by 3 bases, leaving 11 bases between them. The CDR3 DNA is TGCGCCAGCAGCTTGCTGGGGGTGGACAATCAGCCCCAGCATTTT. It encodes CASSLLGVDNQPQHF.

The chain couples TRBV5-5 to TRBJ2-1, with D uncertain. Germline loops: CDR1 SGHKS, CDR2 YYEKEE (reference sequence). Trimming stripped 10 bases from V and 2 bases from J, with 13 bases between. The CDR3 is made up of 13 amino acids. The CDR3: CAGSVGTYNEQFF. DNA of the CDR3: TGTGCCGGTTCCGTCGGTACCTACAATGAGCAGTTCTTC.

This clonotype was seen at least ten times. V usage is TRBV7-6 and J usage is TRBJ2-7; D gene uncertain. The germline V gene has CDR1 SGHVS and CDR2 FNYEAQ. Trimming stripped 4 bases from V and 5 bases from J, with 12 bases between. The CDR3 loop spans 13 amino acids. DNA of the CDR3: TGTGCCAGCAGCTCCTCTTACCGCGACGAGCAGTACTTC. The encoded protein is CASSSSYRDEQYF.

Many counts were recorded for this clonotype. The V and J genes are TRBV20-1 and TRBJ1-1; a weak D match, TRBD1 (5 bases). The CDR3 runs to 12 residues. From germline, CDR1 is DFQATT and CDR2 SNEGSKA (reference sequence). CDR3 sequence: CSPRQGSIEAFF. The CDR3 DNA is TGCAGCCCTCGCCAGGGATCGATTGAAGCTTTCTTT.